Listed below are T cell receptor beta chains from one sample, sequenced in a study of T-cell reconstitution after alpha-beta-depleted transplantation in children. TCRdb recomputed calls from the PCR reads with MiXCR, one row per CDR3 protein. The sample has more than 500,000 distinct CDR3 sequences, about 10% seen once. Source: PBMCs, mostly from graft donor cells, taken 180 days after TCRalphabeta/CD19-depleted stem cell transplant. The receptors originated from a female patient younger than 10 who had a stem cell transplant for aplastic anemia, so the T cells may come from the graft donor. Both conserved end residues are part of each CDR3. The D gene is left open where the match is weak. Clone size is not always given. Where it is, it says once, few, many or a class for expanded clones.

V gene,J gene,D gene,clone size,CDR3 protein,CDR3 DNA
TRBV20-1,TRBJ2-3,TRBD2,few,CSALKREGGTDTQYF,TGCAGTGCCCTAAAGCGGGAGGGAGGCACAGATACGCAGTATTTT
TRBV7-2,TRBJ1-5,NA,NA,CASSREYQPQHF,TGTGCCAGCAGCAGGGAATATCAGCCCCAGCATTTT
TRBV5-5,TRBJ2-3,NA,NA,CASSLISPGYEKDTQYF,TGTGCCAGCAGCTTAATCTCCCCGGGATACGAGAAGGATACGCAGTATTTT
TRBV30,TRBJ1-1,NA,NA,CAWSVGRLLNTEAFF,TGTGCCTGGAGTGTAGGGCGACTCCTGAACACTGAAGCTTTCTTT
TRBV5-1,TRBJ2-5,NA,many,CASSLGLPSLKETQYF,TGCGCCAGCAGCTTAGGACTACCGTCCTTAAAAGAGACCCAGTACTTC
TRBV19,TRBJ2-6,NA,NA,CASSIGNSGATVLTF,TGTGCCAGTAGTATAGGAAACTCTGGGGCCACCGTCCTGACTTTC
TRBV5-5,TRBJ2-2,NA,few,CASSRTQLGRAGELFF,TGTGCCAGCAGTCGAACCCAGCTTGGCAGGGCCGGGGAGCTGTTTTTT
TRBV20-1,TRBJ1-2,TRBD1,NA,CCARGGGRGPTNYGYTF,TGCTGCGCTAGAGGAGGGGGCAGGGGGCCCACTAACTATGGCTACACCTTC
TRBV28,TRBJ2-5,TRBD2,few,CASSFSGLAGETQYF,TGTGCCAGCAGTTTCTCGGGACTAGCGGGAGAGACCCAGTACTTC
TRBV2,TRBJ2-4,NA,NA,CASWRVAKNIQYF,TGTGCCAGCTGGAGGGTAGCCAAAAACATTCAGTACTTC
TRBV4-3,TRBJ2-2,NA,NA,CASNRGIRTGELFF,TGCGCCAGCAATCGAGGGATTCGCACCGGGGAGCTGTTTTTT
TRBV29-1,TRBJ2-1,TRBD2,many,CSAPRLATYNEQFF,TGCAGCGCCCCTAGACTAGCGACCTACAATGAGCAGTTCTTC
TRBV4-1,TRBJ2-5,NA,many,CASSQGGPTTLVGTQYF,TGCGCCAGCAGCCAAGGCGGGCCTACGACGTTAGTTGGGACCCAGTACTTC
TRBV5-1,TRBJ2-1,TRBD2,few,CASSFAGGGVPSSYNEQFF,TGCGCCAGCAGCTTCGCGGGGGGAGGGGTACCGAGCTCCTACAATGAGCAGTTCTTC
TRBV7-2,TRBJ2-5,TRBD1,NA,CASSRGQREETQYF,TGTGCCAGCAGCCGGGGACAGAGAGAGGAGACCCAGTACTTC
TRBV28,TRBJ1-6,NA,NA,CASSSPGSRSSPLHF,TGTGCCAGCAGTTCCCCAGGCTCGCGGAGCTCACCCCTCCACTTT
TRBV12-3/TRBV12-4,TRBJ2-1,NA,few,CASSPIGGNEQFF,TGTGCCAGCAGCCCCATCGGGGGCAATGAGCAGTTCTTC
TRBV9,TRBJ2-1,NA,many,CASSVDDRYGTTYNEQFF,TGTGCCAGCAGCGTAGACGACAGGTATGGTACGACCTACAATGAGCAGTTCTTC
TRBV7-9,TRBJ2-1,TRBD2,NA,CASSLPSGPYNEQFF,TGTGCCAGCAGCCTACCTAGCGGACCCTACAATGAGCAGTTCTTC
TRBV28,TRBJ2-3,NA,few,CASKRLDLRWDTQYF,TGTGCCAGCAAGAGGTTGGACCTTAGATGGGATACGCAGTATTTT
TRBV7-9,TRBJ2-7,TRBD1,NA,CASRLGQGDEQYF,TGTGCCAGCAGATTAGGACAGGGAGACGAGCAGTACTTC
TRBV20-1,TRBJ1-6,NA,NA,CSARDWQGRSPLHF,TGCAGTGCTAGAGATTGGCAGGGTCGTTCACCCCTCCACTTT
TRBV29-1,TRBJ1-4,NA,many,CSAGPGATNEKLFF,TGCAGCGCTGGTCCGGGTGCAACTAATGAAAAACTGTTTTTT
TRBV29-1,TRBJ2-3,TRBD2,many,CSEVASGITDTQYF,TGCAGCGAGGTCGCTAGCGGGATCACAGATACGCAGTATTTT
TRBV5-5,TRBJ2-2,NA,few,CASSLRRANTGELFF,TGTGCCAGCAGCTTACGGAGGGCGAACACCGGGGAGCTGTTTTTT
TRBV29-1,TRBJ2-3,NA,few,CSVGPPDSLTDTQYF,TGCAGCGTTGGGCCCCCGGACAGCCTCACAGATACGCAGTATTTT
TRBV14,TRBJ2-5,TRBD2,few,CASSQGLAFQETQYF,TGTGCCAGCAGCCAAGGACTAGCGTTCCAAGAGACCCAGTACTTC
TRBV7-9,TRBJ2-7,TRBD2,NA,CASSQGGAGGTSEQYF,TGTGCCAGCAGCCAGGGGGGTGCGGGAGGGACCTCCGAGCAGTACTTC
TRBV7-2,TRBJ2-3,NA,NA,CASSFPGGRTDTQYF,TGTGCCAGCAGCTTTCCCGGGGGCCGAACAGATACGCAGTATTTT
TRBV24-1,TRBJ2-2,TRBD1,few,CATSRQGNGELFF,TGTGCCACCAGCCGACAGGGGAACGGGGAGCTGTTTTTT
TRBV20-1,TRBJ1-2,NA,NA,CSAPRQDARYGYTF,TGCAGTGCTCCAAGACAGGATGCTAGGTATGGCTACACCTTC
TRBV12-3/TRBV12-4,TRBJ2-3,NA,many,CASSPPAMTDTQYF,TGTGCCAGCAGTCCCCCCGCTATGACAGATACGCAGTATTTT
TRBV12-3/TRBV12-4,TRBJ2-1,NA,NA,CASVRNPNNEQFF,TGTGCCAGCGTTCGGAACCCAAACAATGAGCAGTTCTTC
TRBV20-1,TRBJ2-3,NA,few,CSASRGQGPDTQYF,TGCAGTGCTAGTCGAGGGCAGGGCCCAGATACGCAGTATTTT
TRBV28,TRBJ2-7,NA,NA,CASSFMGQGESYEQYF,TGTGCCAGCAGTTTTATGGGGCAGGGTGAGTCCTACGAGCAGTACTTC
TRBV12-3/TRBV12-4,TRBJ1-1,NA,few,CASSSPGGIEAFF,TGTGCCAGCAGCTCTCCCGGGGGCATTGAAGCTTTCTTT
TRBV7-8,TRBJ1-2,NA,NA,CASSLAPQNYGYTF,TGTGCCAGCAGCTTAGCGCCACAGAACTATGGCTACACCTTC
TRBV7-3,TRBJ2-1,TRBD2,few,CASSLVREGLNEQFF,TGTGCCAGCAGCCTAGTGCGGGAGGGCCTTAATGAGCAGTTCTTC
TRBV4-2,TRBJ2-1,TRBD2,NA,CASSQDPSGRLEQFF,TGTGCCAGCAGCCAAGACCCTAGCGGGAGGCTTGAGCAGTTCTTC
TRBV4-1,TRBJ2-5,TRBD1,NA,CASSQGGTGRETQYF,TGCGCCAGCAGCCAAGGAGGGACAGGGCGAGAGACCCAGTACTTC
TRBV27,TRBJ2-1,TRBD2,NA,CASSGGLAGGVDEQFF,TGTGCCAGCAGTGGGGGACTAGCGGGAGGGGTCGATGAGCAGTTCTTC